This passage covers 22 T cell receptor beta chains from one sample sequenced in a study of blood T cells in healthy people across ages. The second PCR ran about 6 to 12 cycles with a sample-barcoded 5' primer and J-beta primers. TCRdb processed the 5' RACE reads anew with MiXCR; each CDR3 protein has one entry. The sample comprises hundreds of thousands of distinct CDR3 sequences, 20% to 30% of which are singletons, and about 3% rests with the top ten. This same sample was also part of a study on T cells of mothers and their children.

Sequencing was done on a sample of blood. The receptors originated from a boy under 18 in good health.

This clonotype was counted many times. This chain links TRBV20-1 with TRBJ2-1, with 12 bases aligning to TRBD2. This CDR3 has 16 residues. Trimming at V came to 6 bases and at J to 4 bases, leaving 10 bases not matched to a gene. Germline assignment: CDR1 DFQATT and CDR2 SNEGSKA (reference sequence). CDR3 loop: CSAHSRLAGVYNEQFF. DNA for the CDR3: TGCAGTGCCCACAGCCGACTAGCGGGGGTTTACAATGAGCAGTTCTTC.

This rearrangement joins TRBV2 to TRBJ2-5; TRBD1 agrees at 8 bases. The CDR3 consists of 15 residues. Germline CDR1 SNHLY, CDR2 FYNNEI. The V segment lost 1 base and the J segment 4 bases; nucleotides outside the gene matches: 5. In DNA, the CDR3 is TGTGCCAGCAGTGAAGGGCAGGGGGCAGGAGAGACCCAGTACTTC. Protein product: CASSEGQGAGETQYF.

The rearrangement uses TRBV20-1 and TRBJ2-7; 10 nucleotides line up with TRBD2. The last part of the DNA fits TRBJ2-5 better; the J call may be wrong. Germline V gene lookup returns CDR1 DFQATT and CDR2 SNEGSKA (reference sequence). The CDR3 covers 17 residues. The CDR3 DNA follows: TGCAGTGCTAGAGATACGGGTCTAGCGGGGGTTGCAGAGACCCAGTACTTC. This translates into CSARDTGLAGVAETQYF.

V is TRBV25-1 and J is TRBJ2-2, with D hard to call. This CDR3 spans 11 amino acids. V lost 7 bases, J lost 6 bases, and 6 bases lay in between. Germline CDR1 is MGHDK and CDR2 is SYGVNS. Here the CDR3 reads CASNRAGELFF. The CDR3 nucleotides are TGTGCCAGCAATAGAGCCGGGGAGCTGTTTTTT.

DNA of the CDR3: TGCAGTGCTTGTGGGACAGGGACCACAGATACGCAGTATTTT. Translated: CSACGTGTTDTQYF. This chain uses TRBV20-1 with TRBJ2-3; 9 positions agree with TRBD1. Germline trimming cut 5 bases from V and 2 bases from J; bases unmatched to any gene: 5. This CDR3 contains 14 residues. CDR1 is DFQATT and CDR2 is SNEGSKA in the germline V gene (reference sequence).

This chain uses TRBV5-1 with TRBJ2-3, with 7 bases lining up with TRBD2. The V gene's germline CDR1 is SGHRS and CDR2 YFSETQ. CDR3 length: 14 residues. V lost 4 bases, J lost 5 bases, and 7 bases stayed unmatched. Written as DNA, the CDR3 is TGCGCCAGCAGCCAAACGGGGGGTCGAGATACGCAGTATTTT. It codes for CASSQTGGRDTQYF.

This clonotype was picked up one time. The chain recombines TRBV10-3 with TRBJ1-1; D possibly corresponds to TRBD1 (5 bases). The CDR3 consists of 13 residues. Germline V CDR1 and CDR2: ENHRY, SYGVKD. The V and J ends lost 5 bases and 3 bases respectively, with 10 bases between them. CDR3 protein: CAISLGGDTEAFF. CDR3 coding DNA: TGTGCCATCAGTCTCGGGGGGGACACTGAAGCTTTCTTT.

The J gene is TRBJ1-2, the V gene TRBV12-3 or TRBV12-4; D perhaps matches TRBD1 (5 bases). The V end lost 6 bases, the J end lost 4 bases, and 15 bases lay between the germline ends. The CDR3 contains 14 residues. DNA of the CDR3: TGTGCCAGCAGCGACCAGGGACGGGTCTATGGCTACACCTTC. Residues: CASSDQGRVYGYTF.

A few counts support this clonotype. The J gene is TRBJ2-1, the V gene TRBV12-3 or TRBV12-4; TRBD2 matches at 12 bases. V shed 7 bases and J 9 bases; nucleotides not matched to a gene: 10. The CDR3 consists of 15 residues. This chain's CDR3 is CASTLLAGGQSEQFF. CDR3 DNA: TGTGCCAGCACCTTACTAGCGGGGGGTCAAAGTGAGCAGTTCTTC.

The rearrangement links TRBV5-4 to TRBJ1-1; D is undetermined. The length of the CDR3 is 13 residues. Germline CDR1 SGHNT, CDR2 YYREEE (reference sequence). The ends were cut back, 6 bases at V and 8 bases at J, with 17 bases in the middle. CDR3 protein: CASTLGTAIEAFF. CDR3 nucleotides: TGTGCCAGCACCCTTGGAACCGCTATCGAAGCTTTCTTT.

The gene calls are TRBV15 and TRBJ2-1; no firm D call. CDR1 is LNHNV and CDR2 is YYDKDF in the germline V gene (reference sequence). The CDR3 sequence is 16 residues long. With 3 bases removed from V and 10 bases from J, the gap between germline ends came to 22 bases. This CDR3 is CATSSFHAGPLKEQFF. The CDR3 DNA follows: TGTGCCACCAGCAGTTTCCACGCAGGCCCCCTCAAAGAGCAGTTCTTC.

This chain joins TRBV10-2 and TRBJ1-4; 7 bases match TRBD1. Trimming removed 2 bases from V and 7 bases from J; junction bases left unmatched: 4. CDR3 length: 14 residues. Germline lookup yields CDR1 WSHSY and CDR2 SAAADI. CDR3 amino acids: CASSENRGGEKLFF. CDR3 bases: TGCGCCAGCAGTGAGAACAGGGGAGGTGAAAAACTGTTTTTT.

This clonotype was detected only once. The CDR3 is CASSSDSGQQGSYEQYF. The CDR3 DNA follows: TGTGCCAGCAGCTCCGACTCGGGACAACAAGGGAGCTACGAGCAGTACTTC. The genes are TRBV11-2 and TRBJ2-7; TRBD1 might be the D (6 bases). The CDR3 is 17 residues long. V was trimmed by 4 bases and J by 3 bases, leaving 22 bases between them. From germline, CDR1 is SGHAT and CDR2 FQNNGV.

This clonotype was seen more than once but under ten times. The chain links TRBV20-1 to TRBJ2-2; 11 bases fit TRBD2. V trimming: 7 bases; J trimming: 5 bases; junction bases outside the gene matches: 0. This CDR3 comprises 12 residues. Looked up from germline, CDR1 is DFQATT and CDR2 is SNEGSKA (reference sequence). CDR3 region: CSGLAGTGELFF. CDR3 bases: TGCAGTGGACTAGCGGGGACCGGGGAGCTGTTTTTT.

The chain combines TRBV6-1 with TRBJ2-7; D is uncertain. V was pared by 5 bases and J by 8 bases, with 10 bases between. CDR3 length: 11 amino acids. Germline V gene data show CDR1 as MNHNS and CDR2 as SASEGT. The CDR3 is CASSSYYKQYF. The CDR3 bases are TGTGCCAGCAGTTCATATTACAAGCAGTACTTC.

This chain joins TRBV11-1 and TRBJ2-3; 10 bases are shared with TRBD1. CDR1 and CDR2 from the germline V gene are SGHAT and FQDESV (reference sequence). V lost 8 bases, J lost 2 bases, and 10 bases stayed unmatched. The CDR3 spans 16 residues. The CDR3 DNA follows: TGTGCCAGCGCCTCCCGGGACAGGGGACACACAGATACGCAGTATTTT. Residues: CASASRDRGHTDTQYF.

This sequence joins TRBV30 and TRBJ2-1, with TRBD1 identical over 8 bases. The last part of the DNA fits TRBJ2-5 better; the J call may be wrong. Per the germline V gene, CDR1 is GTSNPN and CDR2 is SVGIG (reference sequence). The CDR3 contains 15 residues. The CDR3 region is CAWRRTGIRRETQYF. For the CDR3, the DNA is TGTGCCTGGAGAAGGACAGGGATCAGGAGGGAGACCCAGTACTTC.

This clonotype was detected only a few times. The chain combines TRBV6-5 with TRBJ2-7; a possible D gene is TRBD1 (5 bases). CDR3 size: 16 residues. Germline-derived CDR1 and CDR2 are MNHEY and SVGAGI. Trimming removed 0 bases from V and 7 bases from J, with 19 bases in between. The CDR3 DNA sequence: TGTGCCAGCAGTTACTCGATATCCAGGGTGATCGGTGAGCAGTACTTC. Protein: CASSYSISRVIGEQYF.

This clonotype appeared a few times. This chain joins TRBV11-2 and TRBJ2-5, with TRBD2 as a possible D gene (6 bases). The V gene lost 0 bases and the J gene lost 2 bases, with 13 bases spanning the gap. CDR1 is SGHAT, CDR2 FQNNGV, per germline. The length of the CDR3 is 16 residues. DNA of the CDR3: TGTGCCAGCAGCTTAGATCGCGTGCGGGAACAAGAGACCCAGTACTTC. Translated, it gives CASSLDRVREQETQYF.

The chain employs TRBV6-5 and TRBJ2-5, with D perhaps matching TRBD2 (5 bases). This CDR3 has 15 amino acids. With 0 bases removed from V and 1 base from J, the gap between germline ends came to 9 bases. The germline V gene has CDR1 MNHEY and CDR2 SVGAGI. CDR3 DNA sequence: TGTGCCAGCAGTTACTCGAAGCTAGCCCAAGAGACCCAGTACTTC. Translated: CASSYSKLAQETQYF.

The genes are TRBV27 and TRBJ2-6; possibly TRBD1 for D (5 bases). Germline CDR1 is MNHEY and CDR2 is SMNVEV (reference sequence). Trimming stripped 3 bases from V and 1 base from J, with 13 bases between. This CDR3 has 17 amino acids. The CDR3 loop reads CASSLVGPISGANVLTF. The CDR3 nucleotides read TGTGCCAGCAGTTTGGTGGGGCCCATTTCTGGGGCCAACGTCCTGACTTTC. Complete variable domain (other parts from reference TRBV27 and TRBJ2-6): EAQVTQNPRYLITVTGKKLTVTCSQNMNHEYMSWYRQDPGLGLRQIYYSMNVEVTDKGDVPEGYKVSRKEKRNFPLILESPSPNQTSLYFCASSLVGPISGANVLTFGAGSRLTVL.

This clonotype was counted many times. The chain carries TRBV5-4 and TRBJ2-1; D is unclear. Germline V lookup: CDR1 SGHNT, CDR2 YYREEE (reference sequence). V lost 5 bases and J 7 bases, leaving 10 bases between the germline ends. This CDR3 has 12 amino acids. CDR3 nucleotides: TGTGCCAGCAGTCAAGAGTGGAATGAGCAGTTCTTC. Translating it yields CASSQEWNEQFF.